This passage covers 18 T cell receptor beta chains from one sample sequenced in a study of T cells in Graves' hyperthyroidism and ophthalmopathy. Amplified regions were TCR beta CDR3 sequences from RNA transcripts. When the TCR CDR3 underwent first-round RT-PCR, the HTBI primer set was used. A single record per CDR3 protein comes from TCRdb applying MiXCR to the multiplex PCR reads. The sample lists a few hundred thousand distinct CDR3 sequences; approximately 15% were seen once. Sample: blood. Source of these receptors: a woman aged 25-40 years with Graves' hyperthyroidism that later progressed to Graves' ophthalmopathy.

A few counts support this clonotype. The rearrangement uses TRBV10-2 and TRBJ2-2, with unresolved D. Germline CDR1 is WSHSY and CDR2 is SAAADI. V dropped 4 bases and J dropped 8 bases, with 11 bases sitting between them. This CDR3 comprises 13 residues. This chain's CDR3 is CASSGEGQGELFF. The CDR3, as DNA: TGCGCCAGCAGTGGGGAAGGGCAGGGGGAGCTGTTTTTT.

The chain links TRBV4-3 to TRBJ2-2; TRBD2 matches 10 bases. CDR3 length: 16 residues. The germline V gene encodes CDR1 LGHNA and CDR2 YSLEER. The trim removed 4 bases at V and 4 bases at J, leaving 6 bases unmatched. This CDR3 reads CASSLGLAVSTGELFF. The DNA of the CDR3 is TGCGCCAGCAGCCTCGGACTAGCGGTGAGCACCGGGGAGCTGTTTTTT.

The table lists this clonotype with many counts. CDR3 loop: CASSPTAQETQYF. The CDR3 coding sequence is TGTGCCAGCTCACCGACAGCCCAAGAGACCCAGTACTTC. The chain joins TRBV18 to TRBJ2-5, with a weak D call TRBD1 (5 bases). This CDR3 comprises 13 residues. Germline V lookup: CDR1 KGHSH, CDR2 LQKENI. Between the trimmed V and J ends, which lost 3 bases and 1 base, there was a span of 6 bases.

In this sample, this clonotype turned up a few times. The gene calls are TRBV5-1 and TRBJ2-4, with 7 bases identical to TRBD1. Trimming at V came to 4 bases and at J to 0 bases, leaving 10 bases not matched to a gene. Germline V gene sequence: CDR1 SGHRS, CDR2 YFSETQ. The CDR3 spans 17 residues. The DNA for the CDR3 is TGCGCCAGCAGCGTCGCAGGGGACAGCCTAGCCAAAAACATTCAGTACTTC. It translates to CASSVAGDSLAKNIQYF. Based on the CDR3 plus reference TRBV5-1 and TRBJ2-4, the full variable domain is KAGVTQTPRYLIKTRGQQVTLSCSPISGHRSVSWYQQTPGQGLQFLFEYFSETQRNKGNFPGRFSGRQFSNSRSEMNVSTLELGDSALYLCASSVAGDSLAKNIQYFGAGTRLSVL.

The chain joins TRBV6-1 to TRBJ1-2; 8 nucleotides align to TRBD1. There are 12 residues in the CDR3. Germline CDR1 reads MNHNS; CDR2 reads SASEGT. Germline trimming cut 6 bases from V and 4 bases from J; bases unmatched to any gene: 1. CDR3 amino acids: CASRQGAYGYTF. The CDR3 bases are TGTGCCAGCAGGCAGGGGGCCTATGGCTACACCTTC.

This clonotype was seen many times. V gene TRBV5-5 combines with J gene TRBJ2-1; 7 nucleotides match TRBD1. This CDR3 contains 16 residues. Germline CDR1 is SGHKS and CDR2 is YYEKEE (reference sequence). Losses at the gene ends were 0 bases for V and 9 bases for J; bases not matched to a gene: 12. The CDR3 DNA sequence: TGTGCCAGCAGCTTGGGTTTCCGAGAAGGGGGCGGTGAGCAGTTCTTC. It translates to CASSLGFREGGGEQFF.

In the case of this clonotype: This may arise from a read error, as a much more abundant clone is one base away. This chain connects TRBV11-2 to TRBJ1-4; the D is unclear. The CDR3 runs 14 residues. CDR1 is SGHAT and CDR2 is FQNNGV in the germline V gene. Trimming removed 0 bases at V and 11 bases at J, with 13 bases between. CDR3 protein: CASSLEGIPAKLFF. The CDR3 nucleotides read TGTGCCAGCAGCTTAGAAGGAATTCCGGCTAAACTGTTTTTT.

The genes are TRBV19 and TRBJ2-1, with 15 bases that match TRBD2. Germline CDR1 reads LNHDA; CDR2 reads SQIVND (reference sequence). There are 17 residues in the CDR3. V lost 1 base to trimming and J lost 7 bases; unmatched junction nucleotides: 5. CDR3 nucleotide sequence: TGTGCCAGTAGTATAGGGGGACTAGCGGGAGGTGAAAATGAGCAGTTCTTC. Translation: CASSIGGLAGGENEQFF. Full variable domain (missing parts from reference TRBV19 and TRBJ2-1): DGGITQSPKYLFRKEGQNVTLSCEQNLNHDAMYWYRQDPGQGLRLIYYSQIVNDFQKGDIAEGYSVSREKKESFPLTVTSAQKNPTAFYLCASSIGGLAGGENEQFFGPGTRLTVL.

Many counts were recorded for this clonotype. The rearrangement uses TRBV11-2 and TRBJ2-1; D remains unclear. The CDR3 has 11 residues. Trimming left V 5 bases short and J 10 bases short, with 9 bases between. CDR1 SGHAT and CDR2 FQNNGV come from the germline V gene. The CDR3 DNA sequence: TGTGCCAGCAGCCCAGGCCTCGAGCAGTTCTTC. Translation gives CASSPGLEQFF.

This clonotype was counted only a few times. This chain uses TRBV7-2 with TRBJ2-5, with D maybe TRBD2 (6 bases). Trimming took off 4 bases at V and 5 bases at J, with 17 bases between the two ends. There are 15 residues in the CDR3. Germline V gene lookup returns CDR1 SGHTA and CDR2 FQGNSA. CDR3 bases: TGTGCCAGCAGCTCGCCTCCGGGAGTCCGTGAGACCCAGTACTTC. This encodes CASSSPPGVRETQYF.

There are many counts of this clonotype. The V and J genes are TRBV20-1 and TRBJ2-7; tentatively, D is TRBD1 or TRBD2 (5 bases each). Germline CDR1 is DFQATT and CDR2 is SNEGSKA (reference sequence). The ends were cut back, 3 bases at V and 2 bases at J, with 14 bases in the middle. There are 14 residues in the CDR3. The CDR3 is CSASGEWGPYEQYF. The DNA for the CDR3 is TGCAGTGCTAGTGGGGAGTGGGGCCCCTACGAGCAGTACTTC.

This clonotype was counted many times. The chain combines TRBV10-1 with TRBJ2-7; D unclear. The CDR3 is 16 amino acids. V was shortened by 6 bases and J by 4 bases, with 22 bases between the two germline ends. Germline-derived CDR1 and CDR2 are WNHNN and SYGVQD (reference sequence). CDR3 loop: CASRRRPPPPLYEQYF. CDR3 nucleotide sequence: TGCGCCAGCAGGCGACGGCCTCCGCCTCCCCTATACGAGCAGTACTTC.

The table lists this clonotype with many counts. The V gene is TRBV27, the J gene TRBJ1-6, with 8 bases matching TRBD1. Germline V lookup: CDR1 MNHEY, CDR2 SMNVEV (reference sequence). The CDR3 covers 14 residues. Trimming took 7 bases from V and 10 from J; bases not matched to a gene: 9. CDR3 region: CASTSGGGASPLHF. For the CDR3, the DNA is TGTGCCAGCACGTCAGGGGGCGGGGCCTCACCCCTCCACTTT.

This clonotype was seen more than once but under ten times. This chain uses TRBV2 with TRBJ2-4; tentatively, D is TRBD2 (6 bases). Per the germline V gene, CDR1 is SNHLY and CDR2 is FYNNEI. V was cut by 7 bases and J by 1 base, with 11 bases left in between. The CDR3 sequence is 14 residues long. The CDR3 sequence is CASNWGEAKNIQYF. The CDR3 bases are TGTGCCAGCAACTGGGGGGAGGCCAAAAACATTCAGTACTTC.

The chain joins TRBV19 to TRBJ1-5; D remains ambiguous. The CDR3 loop spans 15 amino acids. CDR1 and CDR2 from the germline V gene are LNHDA and SQIVND (reference sequence). The V gene lost 3 bases and the J gene lost 0 bases, with 9 bases spanning the gap. The CDR3 nucleotides are TGTGCCAGTAGTATGAATCCCGGTAGCAATCAGCCCCAGCATTTT. Amino acids: CASSMNPGSNQPQHF.

V usage is TRBV7-9 and J usage is TRBJ2-2; D not resolved. CDR1 is SEHNR and CDR2 is FQNEAQ in the germline V gene (reference sequence). V was shortened by 6 bases and J by 0 bases, with 14 bases between the two germline ends. The CDR3 is 16 amino acids. The DNA for the CDR3 is TGTGCCAGCAGATCCTCTGCAGGAGCGAACACCGGGGAGCTGTTTTTT. It yields the protein CASRSSAGANTGELFF.

This chain uses TRBV11-3 with TRBJ2-3; the D is unclear. CDR1 SGHNT and CDR2 YENEEA come from the germline V gene. The CDR3 extends over 14 amino acids. V lost 1 base and J 7 bases, leaving 12 bases between the germline ends. CDR3 residues: CASSLGRGTYTQYF. The CDR3 DNA reads TGTGCCAGCAGCTTAGGACGAGGTACATATACGCAGTATTTT.

The CDR3 nucleotides are TGTGCCAGCAGTTTAGTGGCGGGGGGAGGAGTTGAAAAACTGTTTTTT. Translating gives CASSLVAGGGVEKLFF. The chain joins TRBV12-3 or TRBV12-4 to TRBJ1-4; tentative D call: TRBD1 (5 bases). The CDR3 consists of 16 residues. The V end was cut by 1 base, the J end by 7 bases, with 16 bases between.